This T cell receptor beta chain appears in the sequencing data of a study of identical twins. Whole-study findings and limits: Invariant cells of the MAIT and iNKT types might have partly distorted the zero-insertion analyses.

The V end lost 5 bases, the J end lost 8 bases, and 13 bases lay between the germline ends. CDR1 and CDR2 (germline): MNHNY, SVGAGI (reference sequence). This CDR3 is 13 amino acids long. This clonotype has only a few counts. Its antigen is unidentified. TCRdb fed the 5' RACE reads into MiXCR, producing one record per CDR3 protein. Found here are about 730,000 distinct CDR3 sequences, roughly 20% of them singletons; the top ten hold over 4%. Separately, the same data were catalogued under a study of T cells expressing NK-cell markers. That investigation notes: Several experiments confined sorting to alpha-beta TCR T cells with an anti-gamma-delta TCR antibody.

The receptor's source is a woman aged 18-30 years in good health. Sequences were obtained from PBMCs. This chain connects TRBV6-6 to TRBJ2-1; no clear D. This CDR3 reads CASSTEKVDEQFF. In DNA, the CDR3 is TGTGCCAGCAGTACGGAGAAAGTGGATGAGCAGTTCTTC.